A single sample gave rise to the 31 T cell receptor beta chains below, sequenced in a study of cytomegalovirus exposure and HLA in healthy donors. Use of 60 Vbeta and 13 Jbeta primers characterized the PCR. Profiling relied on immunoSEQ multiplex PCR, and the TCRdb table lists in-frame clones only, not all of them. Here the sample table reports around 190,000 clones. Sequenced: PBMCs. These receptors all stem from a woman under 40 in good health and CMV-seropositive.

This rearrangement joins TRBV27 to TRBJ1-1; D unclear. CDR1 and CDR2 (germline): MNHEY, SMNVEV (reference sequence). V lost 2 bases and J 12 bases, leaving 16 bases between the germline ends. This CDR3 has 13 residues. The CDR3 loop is CASSLNWSQKTFF. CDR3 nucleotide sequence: TGTGCCAGCAGTTTAAATTGGAGTCAAAAAACTTTCTTT.

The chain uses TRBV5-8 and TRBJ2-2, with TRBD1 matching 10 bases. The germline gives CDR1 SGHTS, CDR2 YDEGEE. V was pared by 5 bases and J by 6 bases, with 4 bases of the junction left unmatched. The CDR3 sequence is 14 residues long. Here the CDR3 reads CASRPGTGAGELFF. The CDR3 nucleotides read TGTGCCAGCAGACCCGGGACAGGGGCCGGGGAGCTGTTTTTT.

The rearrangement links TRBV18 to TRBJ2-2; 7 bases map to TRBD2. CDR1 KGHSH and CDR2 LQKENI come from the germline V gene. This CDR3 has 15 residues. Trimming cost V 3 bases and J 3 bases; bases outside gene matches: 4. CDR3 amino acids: CASSPRGGDTGELFF. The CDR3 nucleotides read TGTGCCAGCTCACCGCGCGGGGGAGACACCGGGGAGCTGTTTTTT.

In DNA form, the CDR3 reads TGTGCTAGTGGTTTGGCCGGGACAGGGTACGGGGAGGACACCGGGGAGCTGTTTTTT. It specifies CASGLAGTGYGEDTGELFF. The rearrangement links TRBV12-5 to TRBJ2-2; 9 bases line up with TRBD1. CDR3 length: 19 amino acids. V lost 1 base to trimming and J lost 3 bases; unmatched junction nucleotides: 12. Germline V gene data show CDR1 as LGHNT and CDR2 as FRNRAP.

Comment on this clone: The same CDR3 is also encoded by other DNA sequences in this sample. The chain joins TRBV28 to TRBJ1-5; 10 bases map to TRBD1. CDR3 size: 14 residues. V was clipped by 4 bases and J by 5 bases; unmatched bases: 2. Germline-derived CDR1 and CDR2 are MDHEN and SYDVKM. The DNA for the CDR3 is TGTGCCAGCAGTTCGGGACAGGGGCATCAGCCCCAGCATTTT. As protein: CASSSGQGHQPQHF.

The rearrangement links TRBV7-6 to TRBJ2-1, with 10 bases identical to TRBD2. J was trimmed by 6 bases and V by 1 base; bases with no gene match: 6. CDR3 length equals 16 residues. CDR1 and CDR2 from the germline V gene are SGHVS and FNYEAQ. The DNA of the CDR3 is TGTGCCAGCAGCTTAGAGGCTAGCGGGGGAGGCAATGAGCAGTTCTTC. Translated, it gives CASSLEASGGGNEQFF.

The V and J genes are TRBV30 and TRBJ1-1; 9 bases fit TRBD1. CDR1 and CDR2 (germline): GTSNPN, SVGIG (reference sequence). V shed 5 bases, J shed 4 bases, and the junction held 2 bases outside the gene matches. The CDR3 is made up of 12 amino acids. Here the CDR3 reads CAWGTGTTEAFF. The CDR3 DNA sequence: TGTGCCTGGGGGACAGGGACCACTGAAGCTTTCTTT.

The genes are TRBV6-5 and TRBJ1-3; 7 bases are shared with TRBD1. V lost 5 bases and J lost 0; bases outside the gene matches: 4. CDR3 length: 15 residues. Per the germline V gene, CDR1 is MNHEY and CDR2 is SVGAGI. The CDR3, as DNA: TGTGCCAGCAGTGGACAGGACTTCTCTGGAAACACCATATATTTT. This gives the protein CASSGQDFSGNTIYF.

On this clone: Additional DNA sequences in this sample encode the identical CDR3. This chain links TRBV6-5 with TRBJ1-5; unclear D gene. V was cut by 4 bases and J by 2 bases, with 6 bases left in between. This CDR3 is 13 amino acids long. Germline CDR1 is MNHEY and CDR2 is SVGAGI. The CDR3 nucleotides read TGTGCCAGCAGTTCCGGGGGCAATCAGCCCCAGCATTTT. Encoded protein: CASSSGGNQPQHF.

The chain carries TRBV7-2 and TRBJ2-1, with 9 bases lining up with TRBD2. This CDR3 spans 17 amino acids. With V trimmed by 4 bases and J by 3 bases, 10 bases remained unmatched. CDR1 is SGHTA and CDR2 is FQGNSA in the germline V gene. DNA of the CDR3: TGTGCCAGCAGCTCCCGCCCTAGCGGGATTCTCTACAATGAGCAGTTCTTC. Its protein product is CASSSRPSGILYNEQFF.

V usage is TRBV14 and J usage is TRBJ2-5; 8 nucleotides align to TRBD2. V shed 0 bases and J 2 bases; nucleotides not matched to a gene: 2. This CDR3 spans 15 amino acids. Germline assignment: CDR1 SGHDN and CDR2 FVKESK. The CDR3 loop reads CASSQDLAGQETQYF. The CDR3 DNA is TGTGCCAGCAGCCAAGATCTAGCGGGTCAAGAGACCCAGTACTTC.

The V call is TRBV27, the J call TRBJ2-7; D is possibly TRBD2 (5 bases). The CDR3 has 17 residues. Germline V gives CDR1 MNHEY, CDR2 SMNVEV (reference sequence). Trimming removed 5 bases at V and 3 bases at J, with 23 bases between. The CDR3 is CASSGRNDRGFFYEQYF. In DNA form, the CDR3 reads TGTGCCAGCAGTGGAAGGAACGACCGGGGTTTTTTCTACGAGCAGTACTTC.

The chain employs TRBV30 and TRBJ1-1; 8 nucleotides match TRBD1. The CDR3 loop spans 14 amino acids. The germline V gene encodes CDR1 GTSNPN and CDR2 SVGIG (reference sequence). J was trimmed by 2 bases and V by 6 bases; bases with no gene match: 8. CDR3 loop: CACSTGAINTEAFF. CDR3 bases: TGTGCCTGCTCGACAGGGGCCATAAACACTGAAGCTTTCTTT.

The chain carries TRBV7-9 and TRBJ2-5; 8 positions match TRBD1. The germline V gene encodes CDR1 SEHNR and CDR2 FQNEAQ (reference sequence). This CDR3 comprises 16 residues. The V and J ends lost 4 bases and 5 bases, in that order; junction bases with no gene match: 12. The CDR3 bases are TGTGCCAGCAGCTCATCCCAGCAGGGGGCGGAGGAGACCCAGTACTTC. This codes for CASSSSQQGAEETQYF.

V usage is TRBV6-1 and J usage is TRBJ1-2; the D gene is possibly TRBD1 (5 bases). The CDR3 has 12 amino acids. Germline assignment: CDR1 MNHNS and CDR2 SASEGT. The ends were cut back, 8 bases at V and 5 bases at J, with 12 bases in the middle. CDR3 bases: TGTGCCAGCTCCGACAGTCATTATGGCTACACCTTC. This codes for CASSDSHYGYTF.

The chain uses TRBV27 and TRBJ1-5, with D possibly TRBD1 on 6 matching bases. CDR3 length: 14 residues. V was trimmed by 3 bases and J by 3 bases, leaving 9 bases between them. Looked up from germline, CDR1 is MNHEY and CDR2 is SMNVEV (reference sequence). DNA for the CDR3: TGTGCCAGCAGTTTTGGACAGTACAATCAGCCCCAGCATTTT. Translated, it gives CASSFGQYNQPQHF.

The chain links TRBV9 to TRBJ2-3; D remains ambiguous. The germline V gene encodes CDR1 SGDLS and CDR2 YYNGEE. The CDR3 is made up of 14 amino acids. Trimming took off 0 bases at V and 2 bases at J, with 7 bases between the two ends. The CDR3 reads CASSVDSPTDTQYF. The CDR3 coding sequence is TGTGCCAGCAGCGTAGACAGCCCCACAGATACGCAGTATTTT.

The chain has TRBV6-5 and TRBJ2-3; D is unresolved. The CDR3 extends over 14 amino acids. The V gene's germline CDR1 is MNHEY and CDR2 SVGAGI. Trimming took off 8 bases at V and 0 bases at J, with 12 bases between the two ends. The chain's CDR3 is CASADVSSTDTQYF. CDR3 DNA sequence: TGTGCCAGCGCGGATGTTTCTAGCACAGATACGCAGTATTTT.

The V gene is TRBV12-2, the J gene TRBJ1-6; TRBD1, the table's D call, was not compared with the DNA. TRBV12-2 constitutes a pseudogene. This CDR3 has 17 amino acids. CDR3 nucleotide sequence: TGTGCAAGTCGCTTAGCGGTCGAGGGGGCGACTAATTCACCCCTCCACTTT. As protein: CASRLAVEGATNSPLHF.

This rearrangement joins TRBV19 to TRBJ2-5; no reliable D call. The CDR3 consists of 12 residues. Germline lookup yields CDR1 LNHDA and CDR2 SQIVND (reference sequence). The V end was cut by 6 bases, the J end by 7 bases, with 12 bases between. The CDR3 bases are TGTGCCAGTAGCGCCGTGAGAGGGACCCAGTACTTC. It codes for CASSAVRGTQYF.

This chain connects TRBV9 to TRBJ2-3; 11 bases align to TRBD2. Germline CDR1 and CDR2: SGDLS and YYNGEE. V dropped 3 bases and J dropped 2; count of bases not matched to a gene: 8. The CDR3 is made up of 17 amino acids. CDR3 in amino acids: CASSDPNSGRDTDTQYF. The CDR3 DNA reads TGTGCCAGCAGCGACCCCAATAGCGGGAGGGACACAGATACGCAGTATTTT.

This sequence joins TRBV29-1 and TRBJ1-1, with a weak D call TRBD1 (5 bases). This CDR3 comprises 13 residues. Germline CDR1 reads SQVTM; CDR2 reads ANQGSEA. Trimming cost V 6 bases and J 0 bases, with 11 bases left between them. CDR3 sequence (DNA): TGCAGCGTCGCGGGACGGATGAACACTGAAGCTTTCTTT. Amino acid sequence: CSVAGRMNTEAFF. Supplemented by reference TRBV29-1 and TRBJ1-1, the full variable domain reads SAVISQKPSRDICQRGTSLTIQCQVDSQVTMMFWYRQQPGQSLTLIATANQGSEATYESGFVIDKFPISRPNLTFSTLTVSNMSPEDSSIYLCSVAGRMNTEAFFGQGTRLTVV.

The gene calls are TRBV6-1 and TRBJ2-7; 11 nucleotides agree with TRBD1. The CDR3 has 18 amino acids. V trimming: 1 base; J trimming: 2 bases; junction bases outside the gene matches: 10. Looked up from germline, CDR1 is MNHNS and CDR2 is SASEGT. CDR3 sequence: CASSEGRTGGRGAYEQYF. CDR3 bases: TGTGCCAGCAGTGAAGGAAGGACAGGGGGCCGGGGGGCCTACGAGCAGTACTTC.

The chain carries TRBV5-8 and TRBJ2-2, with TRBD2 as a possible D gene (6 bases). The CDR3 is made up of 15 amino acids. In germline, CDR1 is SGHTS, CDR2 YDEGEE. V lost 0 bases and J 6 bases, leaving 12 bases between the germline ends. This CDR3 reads CASSLAPTSPGELFF. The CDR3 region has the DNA TGTGCCAGCAGCTTGGCCCCGACTAGTCCCGGGGAGCTGTTTTTT.

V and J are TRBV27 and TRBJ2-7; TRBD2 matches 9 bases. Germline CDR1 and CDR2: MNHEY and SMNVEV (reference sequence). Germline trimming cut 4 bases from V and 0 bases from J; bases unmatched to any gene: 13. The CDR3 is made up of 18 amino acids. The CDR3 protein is CASSSLAGTVPYSYEQYF. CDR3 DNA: TGTGCCAGCAGTTCCCTAGCGGGAACCGTCCCCTACTCCTACGAGCAGTACTTC.

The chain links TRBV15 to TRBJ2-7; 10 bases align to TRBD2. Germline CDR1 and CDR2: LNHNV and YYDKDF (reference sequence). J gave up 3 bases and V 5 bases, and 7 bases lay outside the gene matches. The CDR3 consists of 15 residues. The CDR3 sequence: CATSSGLAENYEQYF. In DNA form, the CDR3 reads TGTGCCACCAGCTCCGGACTAGCGGAGAACTACGAGCAGTACTTC.

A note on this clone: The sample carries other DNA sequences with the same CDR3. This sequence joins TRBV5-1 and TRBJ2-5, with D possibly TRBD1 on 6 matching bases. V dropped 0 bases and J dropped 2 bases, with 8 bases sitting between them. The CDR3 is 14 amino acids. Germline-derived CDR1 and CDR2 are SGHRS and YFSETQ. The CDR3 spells CASSLGGLQETQYF. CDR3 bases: TGCGCCAGCAGCTTGGGGGGGCTTCAAGAGACCCAGTACTTC.

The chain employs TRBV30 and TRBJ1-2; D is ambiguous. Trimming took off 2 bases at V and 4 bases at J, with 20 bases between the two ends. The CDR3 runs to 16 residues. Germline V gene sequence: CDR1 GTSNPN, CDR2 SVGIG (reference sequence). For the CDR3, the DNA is TGTGCCTGGAGTTCGATGGTCGCCCAGAGGAGCTATGGCTACACCTTC. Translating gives CAWSSMVAQRSYGYTF.

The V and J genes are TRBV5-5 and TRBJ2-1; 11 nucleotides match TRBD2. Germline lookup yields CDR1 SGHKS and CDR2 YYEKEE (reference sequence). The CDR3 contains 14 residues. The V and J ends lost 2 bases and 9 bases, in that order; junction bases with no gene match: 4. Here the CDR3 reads CASSFFSGGGEQFF. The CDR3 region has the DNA TGTGCCAGCAGCTTCTTTAGCGGGGGGGGTGAGCAGTTCTTC.

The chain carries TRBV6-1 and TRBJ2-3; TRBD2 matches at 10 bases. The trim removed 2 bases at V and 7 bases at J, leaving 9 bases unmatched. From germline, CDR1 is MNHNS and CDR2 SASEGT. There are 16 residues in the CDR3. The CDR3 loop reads CASSEKILAGLYTQYF. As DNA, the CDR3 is TGTGCCAGCAGTGAAAAAATACTAGCGGGACTTTATACGCAGTATTTT.

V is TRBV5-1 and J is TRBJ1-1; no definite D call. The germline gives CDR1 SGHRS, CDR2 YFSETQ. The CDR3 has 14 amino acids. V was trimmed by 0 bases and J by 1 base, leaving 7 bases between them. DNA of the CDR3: TGCGCCAGCAGCTTGGGAGAGGGGAACACTGAAGCTTTCTTT. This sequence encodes CASSLGEGNTEAFF.